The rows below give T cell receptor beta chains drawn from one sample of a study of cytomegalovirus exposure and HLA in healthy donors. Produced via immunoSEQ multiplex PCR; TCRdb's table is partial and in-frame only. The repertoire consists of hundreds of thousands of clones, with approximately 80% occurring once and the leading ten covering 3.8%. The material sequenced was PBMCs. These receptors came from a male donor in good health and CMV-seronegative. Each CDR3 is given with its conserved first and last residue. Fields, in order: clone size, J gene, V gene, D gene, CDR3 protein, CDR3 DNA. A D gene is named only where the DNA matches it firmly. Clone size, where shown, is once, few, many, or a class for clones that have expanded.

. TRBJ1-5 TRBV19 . CATSAGAQPQHF TGTGCCACCTCCGCGGGAGCTCAGCCCCAGCATTTT
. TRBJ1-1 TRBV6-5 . CASSFRDTPNTEAFF TGTGCCAGCAGTTTCAGGGACACACCGAACACTGAAGCTTTCTTT
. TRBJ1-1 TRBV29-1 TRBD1 CSVRPGTANTEAFF TGCAGCGTTCGACCCGGGACAGCGAACACTGAAGCTTTCTTT
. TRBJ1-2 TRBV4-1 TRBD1 CASSHVRQDRVYLKYGYTF TGCGCCAGCAGCCATGTACGGCAGGACAGGGTGTACCTAAAGTATGGCTACACCTTC
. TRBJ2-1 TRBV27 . CASSFQGGIPYNEQFF TGTGCCAGCAGTTTTCAGGGCGGGATACCCTACAATGAGCAGTTCTTC
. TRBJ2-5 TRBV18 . CASSPSGRGIVGETQYF TGTGCCAGCTCCCCCTCGGGCAGGGGTATTGTCGGGGAGACCCAGTACTTC
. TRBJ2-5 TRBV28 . CASSGTTRETQYF TGTGCCAGCAGTGGAACGACAAGAGAGACCCAGTACTTC
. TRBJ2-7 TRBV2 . CASSLGHMGYEQYF TGTGCCAGCAGTCTTGGACACATGGGATACGAGCAGTACTTC
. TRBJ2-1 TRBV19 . CASSFPLEANEQFF TGTGCCAGTAGTTTCCCCTTAGAAGCGAATGAGCAGTTCTTC
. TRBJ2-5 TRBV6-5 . CASSYSGTGKGETQYF TGTGCCAGCAGTTACTCGGGTACAGGGAAGGGAGAGACCCAGTACTTC
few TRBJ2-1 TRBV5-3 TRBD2 CARSLEGSGRRISSYNEQFF TGTGCCAGAAGCTTGGAAGGTAGCGGGAGGCGTATAAGCTCCTACAATGAGCAGTTCTTC
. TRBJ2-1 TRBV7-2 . CASSLGSDNEQFF TGTGCCAGCAGCTTAGGGAGTGACAATGAGCAGTTCTTC
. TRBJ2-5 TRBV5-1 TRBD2 CASSRRLAGGETQYF TGCGCCAGCAGCCGGAGACTAGCGGGAGGAGAGACCCAGTACTTC
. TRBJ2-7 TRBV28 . CASSFGLAILYEQYF TGTGCCAGCAGTTTTGGGCTAGCGATTTTATACGAGCAGTACTTC
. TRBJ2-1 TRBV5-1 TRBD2 CASSSPRTSGSRAYYNEQFF TGCGCCAGCAGCTCACCACGGACTAGCGGGAGTAGGGCCTACTACAATGAGCAGTTCTTC
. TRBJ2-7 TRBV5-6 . CASSRSLAARAKSF TGTGCCAGCAGCAGATCTTTGGCGGCCAGGGCGAAATCCTTC
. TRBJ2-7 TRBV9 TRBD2 CASSVVPGGPSEQYF TGTGCCAGCAGCGTAGTCCCGGGAGGGCCCTCCGAGCAGTACTTC
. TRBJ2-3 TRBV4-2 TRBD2 CASSQDVQRGRTDTQYF TGTGCCAGCAGCCAAGATGTACAGCGGGGCCGCACAGATACGCAGTATTTT
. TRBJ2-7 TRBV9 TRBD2 CASSGAGGDEQYF TGTGCCAGCAGCGGCGCGGGAGGGGACGAGCAGTACTTC
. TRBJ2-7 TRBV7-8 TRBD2 CASSHPGLAGEYEQYF TGTGCCAGCAGCCACCCGGGACTAGCGGGAGAGTACGAGCAGTACTTC
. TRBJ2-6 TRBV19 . CASSTTGTSGANVLTF TGTGCCAGTAGTACTACAGGGACCTCTGGGGCCAACGTCCTGACTTTC
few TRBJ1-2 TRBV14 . CASSQLPGEHGYTF TGTGCCAGCAGCCAACTCCCAGGGGAGCATGGCTACACCTTC
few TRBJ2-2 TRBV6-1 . CASSDQGSGELFF TGTGCCAGCAGTGACCAGGGTTCAGGGGAGCTGTTTTTT
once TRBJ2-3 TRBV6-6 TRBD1 CASSSPGQGATDTQYF TGTGCCAGCAGTTCGCCCGGACAGGGGGCTACAGATACGCAGTATTTT
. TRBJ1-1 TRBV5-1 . CASSLGTGGTEAFF TGCGCCAGCAGCTTAGGGACGGGAGGGACTGAAGCTTTCTTT
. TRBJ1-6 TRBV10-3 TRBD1 CAISPTGGDNSPLHF TGTGCCATTTCGCCTACAGGGGGAGATAATTCACCCCTCCACTTT
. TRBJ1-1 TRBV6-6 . CASSLVSGGEAFF TGTGCCAGCAGTTTGGTCAGCGGGGGTGAAGCTTTCTTT
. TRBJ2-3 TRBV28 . CALGRGKVTDTQYF TGTGCCCTTGGACGGGGGAAGGTCACAGATACGCAGTATTTT
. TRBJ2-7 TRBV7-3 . CASSSSPTGATYSYEQYF TGTGCCAGCAGCTCGAGCCCGACAGGCGCAACCTACTCCTACGAGCAGTACTTC
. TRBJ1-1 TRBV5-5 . CASSLLGARTEAFF TGTGCCAGCAGCTTGTTGGGGGCGCGGACTGAAGCTTTCTTT
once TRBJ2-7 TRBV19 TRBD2 CASKGRAGAYEQYF TGTGCCAGTAAGGGAAGAGCGGGAGCCTACGAGCAGTACTTC
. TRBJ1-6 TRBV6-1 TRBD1 CASSELRGRRSPLHF TGTGCCAGCAGTGAATTAAGGGGGCGTCGGTCACCCCTCCACTTT
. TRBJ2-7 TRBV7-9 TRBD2 CSSSAGLAYEQYF TGTTCCAGCAGCGCGGGACTAGCCTACGAGCAGTACTTC
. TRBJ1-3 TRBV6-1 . CASSETDSTSGNTIYF TGTGCCAGCAGTGAAACCGACAGCACCTCTGGAAACACCATATATTTT
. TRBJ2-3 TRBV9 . CASSAQGTDTQYF TGTGCCAGCAGCGCGCAGGGGACAGATACGCAGTATTTT
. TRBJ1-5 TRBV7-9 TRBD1 CSSSLGGQGAQPQHF TGTTCCAGCAGCCTAGGAGGACAGGGGGCCCAGCCCCAGCATTTT
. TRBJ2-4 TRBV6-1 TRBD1 CASRTDRGQNIQYF TGTGCCAGCAGGACAGACAGGGGCCAAAACATTCAGTACTTC
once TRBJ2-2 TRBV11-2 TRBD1 CASSLGQGFAGELFF TGTGCCAGCAGCCTAGGACAGGGGTTTGCCGGGGAGCTGTTTTTT
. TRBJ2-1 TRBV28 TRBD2 CASRASGMENEQFF TGTGCCAGTCGGGCTAGCGGGATGGAGAATGAGCAGTTCTTC
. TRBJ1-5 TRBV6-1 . CASSDRSGNQPQHF TGTGCCAGCAGTGACCGGTCGGGCAATCAGCCCCAGCATTTT